Shown below are 4 T cell receptor beta chains from a single sample sequenced in a study of T cells expressing NK-cell markers. TCRdb re-called the 5' RACE reads and shows each CDR3 protein once, DNA omitted. This table lists about 460,000 distinct CDR3 sequences. Sequencing input: blood T cells: a sorted CD56 or NKG2C T cell subset, CD4+ or CD8+ T cells, or bulk PBMC T cells (not recorded which). The receptors come from a woman aged 50 to 60 in good health.

The chain combines TRBV7-2 with TRBJ2-1. In germline, CDR1 is SGHTA, CDR2 FQGNSA. CDR3 length equals 13 residues. The CDR3: CASSLAFYNEQFF.

J is TRBJ2-2 and V is TRBV7-2; TCRdb's assignment of TRBD1 cannot be checked, as there is no DNA. Germline loops: CDR1 SGHTA, CDR2 FQGNSA. CDR3 length equals 15 residues. The CDR3 region is CASSSVGGAAGELFF.

The J gene is TRBJ2-1, the V gene TRBV12-3 or TRBV12-4; TCRdb gives TRBD1 as the D gene, but with no DNA this cannot be confirmed. The CDR3 is 14 amino acids. The CDR3 is CASLTPGSYNEQFF.

CDR3 sequence reads: CASSVTGDRGNEQFF. The chain recombines TRBV11-3 with TRBJ2-1; TCRdb's D call, TRBD1, is unchecked because there is no DNA. Germline loops: CDR1 SGHNT, CDR2 YENEEA. The CDR3 runs 15 residues.